This T cell receptor (beta chain) was recovered during a study of cytomegalovirus exposure and HLA in healthy donors. Looking at the study overall: The same platform used for the roughly 610 first-cohort repertoires was also used for the 120 validation repertoires, as a later analysis reported. Points from the study as a whole: Among TCR sequences, most were rare, though some public TCRs appeared in many donors. High sensitivity and specificity were reportedly achieved when the classifier diagnosed cytomegalovirus status. TCR beta chains numbering 164 were designated cytomegalovirus-associated.

Notes on this clone: Its cognate antigen is unknown.

Data came from immunoSEQ multiplex PCR; TCRdb stores just in-frame clones and leaves some out. The repertoire has 95,000 to 150,000 clones, more than 75% of them found once; the top ten carry 2.1%. CDR1 is ENHRY, CDR2 SYGVKD, per germline. Trimming cost V 4 bases and J 4 bases, with 14 bases left between them. CDR3 length: 15 residues. The sequenced material came from PBMCs. The TCR originated in a woman in her twenties or thirties in good health and CMV-seronegative. The chain carries TRBV10-3 and TRBJ1-5; perhaps TRBD1 as D (6 bases). This CDR3 is CAISGTAVENQPQHF. The CDR3 nucleotides are TGTGCCATCAGTGGGACAGCTGTAGAAAATCAGCCCCAGCATTTT.